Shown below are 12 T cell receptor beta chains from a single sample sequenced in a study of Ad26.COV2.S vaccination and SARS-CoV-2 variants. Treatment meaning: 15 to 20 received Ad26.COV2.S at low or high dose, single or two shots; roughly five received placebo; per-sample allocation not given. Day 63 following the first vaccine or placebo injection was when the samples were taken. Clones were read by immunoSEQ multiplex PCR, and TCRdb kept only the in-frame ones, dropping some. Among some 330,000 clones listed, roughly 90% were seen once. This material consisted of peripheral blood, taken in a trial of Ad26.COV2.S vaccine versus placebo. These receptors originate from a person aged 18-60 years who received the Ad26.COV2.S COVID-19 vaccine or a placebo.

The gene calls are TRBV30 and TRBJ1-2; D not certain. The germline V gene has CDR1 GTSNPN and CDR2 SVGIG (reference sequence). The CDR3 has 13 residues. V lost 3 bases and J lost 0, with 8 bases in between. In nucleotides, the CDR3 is TGTGCCTGGAGCCTAGGGTCTAACTATGGCTACACCTTC. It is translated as CAWSLGSNYGYTF.

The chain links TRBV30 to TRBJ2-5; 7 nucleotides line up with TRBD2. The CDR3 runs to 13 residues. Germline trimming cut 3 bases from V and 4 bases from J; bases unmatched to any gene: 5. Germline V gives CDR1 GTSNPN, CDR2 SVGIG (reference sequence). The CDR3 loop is CAWSLGGRETQYF. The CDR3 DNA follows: TGTGCCTGGAGCCTGGGAGGGCGAGAGACCCAGTACTTC.

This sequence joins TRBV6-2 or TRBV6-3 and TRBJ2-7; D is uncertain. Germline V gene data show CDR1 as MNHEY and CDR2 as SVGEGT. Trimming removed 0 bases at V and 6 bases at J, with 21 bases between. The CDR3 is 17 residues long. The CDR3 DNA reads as TGTGCCAGCAGTTACTCAAGAATCAGGCGACCGTTAGGCGAGCAGTACGTC. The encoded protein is CASSYSRIRRPLGEQYV.

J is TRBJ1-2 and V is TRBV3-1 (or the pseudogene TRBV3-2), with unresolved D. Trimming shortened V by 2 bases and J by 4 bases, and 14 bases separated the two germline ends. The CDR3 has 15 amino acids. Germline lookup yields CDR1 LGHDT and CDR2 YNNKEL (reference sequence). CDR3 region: CASSQMHAGPYGYTF. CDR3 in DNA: TGTGCCAGCAGCCAAATGCACGCAGGCCCCTATGGCTACACCTTC.

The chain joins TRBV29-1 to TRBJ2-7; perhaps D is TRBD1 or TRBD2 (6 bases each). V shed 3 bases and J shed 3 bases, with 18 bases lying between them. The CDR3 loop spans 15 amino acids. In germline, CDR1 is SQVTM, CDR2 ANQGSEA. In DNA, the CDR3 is TGCAGCGTTGAGGAGGCGGGGACACTTAACTACGAGCAGTACTTC. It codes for CSVEEAGTLNYEQYF.

The CDR3 DNA reads as TGCAGCGTTGAATCCGGGACAGGGCCAAACACTGAAGCTTTCTTT. Amino acids: CSVESGTGPNTEAFF. This chain connects TRBV29-1 to TRBJ1-1, with 9 positions matching TRBD1. Germline loops: CDR1 SQVTM, CDR2 ANQGSEA. J lost 2 bases, V lost 2 bases, and 6 bases had no gene match. The CDR3 loop spans 15 amino acids.

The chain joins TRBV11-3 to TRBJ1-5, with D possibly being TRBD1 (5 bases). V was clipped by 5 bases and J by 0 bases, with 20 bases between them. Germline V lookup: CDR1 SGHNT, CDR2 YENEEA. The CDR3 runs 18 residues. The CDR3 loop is CASSQTSGSPYSNQPQHF. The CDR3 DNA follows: TGTGCCAGCAGCCAGACGTCAGGGTCTCCTTATAGCAATCAGCCCCAGCATTTT.

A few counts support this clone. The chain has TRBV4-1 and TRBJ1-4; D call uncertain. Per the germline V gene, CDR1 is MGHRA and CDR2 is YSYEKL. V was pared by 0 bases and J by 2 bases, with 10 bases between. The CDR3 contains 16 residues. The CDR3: CASSQDGQGTNEKLFF. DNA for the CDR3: TGCGCCAGCAGCCAAGATGGTCAAGGGACTAATGAAAAACTGTTTTTT.

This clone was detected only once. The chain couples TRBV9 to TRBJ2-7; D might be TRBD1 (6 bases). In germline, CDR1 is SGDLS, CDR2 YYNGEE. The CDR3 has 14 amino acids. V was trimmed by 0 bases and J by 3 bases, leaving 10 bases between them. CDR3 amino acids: CASSVDTGIYEQYF. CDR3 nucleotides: TGTGCCAGCAGCGTAGATACAGGGATCTACGAGCAGTACTTC.

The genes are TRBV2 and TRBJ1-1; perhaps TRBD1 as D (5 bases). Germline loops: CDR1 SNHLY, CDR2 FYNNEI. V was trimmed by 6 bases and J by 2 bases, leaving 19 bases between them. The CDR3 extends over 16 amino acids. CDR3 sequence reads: CASRLIKGSPNTEAFF. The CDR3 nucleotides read TGTGCCAGCAGGCTGATTAAGGGGAGCCCTAACACTGAAGCTTTCTTT.

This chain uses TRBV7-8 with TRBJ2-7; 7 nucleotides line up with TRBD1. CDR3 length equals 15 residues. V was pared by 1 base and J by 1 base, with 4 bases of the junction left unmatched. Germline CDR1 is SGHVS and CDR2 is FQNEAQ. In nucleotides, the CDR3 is TGTGCCAGCAGCTTAGGGTGGGACAGATCCTACGAGCAGTACGTC. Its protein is CASSLGWDRSYEQYV.

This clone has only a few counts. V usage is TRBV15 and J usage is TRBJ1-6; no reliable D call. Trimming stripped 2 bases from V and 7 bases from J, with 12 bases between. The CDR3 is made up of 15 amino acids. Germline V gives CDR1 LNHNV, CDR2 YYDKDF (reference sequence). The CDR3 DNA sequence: TGTGCCACCAGCAGAAAGGGATGGACCAATTCACCCCTCCACTTT. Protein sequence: CATSRKGWTNSPLHF. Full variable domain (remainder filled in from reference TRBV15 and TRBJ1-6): DAMVIQNPRYQVTQFGKPVTLSCSQTLNHNVMYWYQQKSSQAPKLLFHYYDKDFNNEADTPDNFQSRRPNTSFCFLDIRSPGLGDTAMYLCATSRKGWTNSPLHFGNGTRLTVT.